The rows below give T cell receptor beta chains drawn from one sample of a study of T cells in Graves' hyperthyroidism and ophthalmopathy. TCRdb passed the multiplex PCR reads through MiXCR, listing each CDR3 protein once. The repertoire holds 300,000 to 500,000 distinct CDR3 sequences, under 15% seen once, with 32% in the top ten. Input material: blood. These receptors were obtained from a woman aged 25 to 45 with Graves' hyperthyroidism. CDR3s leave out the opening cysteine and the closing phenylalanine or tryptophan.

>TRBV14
ASSPVAGDMDTQY
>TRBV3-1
ASRGTEDNEQF
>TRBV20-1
SARDAGQGHLDEQL
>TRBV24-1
ATGEGGVYNEQF
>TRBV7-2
ASGTSGIYEQY
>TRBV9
ASSPGPNSYNEQF
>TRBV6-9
ASSNRGGLEQY
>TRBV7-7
ASSLGLAGGVGELF
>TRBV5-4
ASSLDNNEQF
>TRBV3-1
ASSQGTGGEQY
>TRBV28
ASGASGRGGEQY
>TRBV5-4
ASSARQKTSEAF
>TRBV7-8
ASSEAGPTNEKLF
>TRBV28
ASRDRGPEAF
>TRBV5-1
ASSSDLASTDTQY
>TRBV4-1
ASSQEQRSEAF
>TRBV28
ASKAAGGEVQF
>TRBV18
ASSPSSRVNTGELF
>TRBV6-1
ASRGLSTNYGYT
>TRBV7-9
ASSPDEFRLF
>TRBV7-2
ASSLVLLAGGPLPEQY